The T cell receptor beta chain described here comes from a study of T cells in Graves' hyperthyroidism and ophthalmopathy. The study's findings and limits: For ophthalmopathy, model prediction preceded onset by a median around six months. Also found in blood were most expanded thyroid clonotypes above 0.001.

As to this clonotype: Its antigen is undetermined. The germline gene is not matched at one end of the junction; a read error may be the cause.

This CDR3 spans 13 amino acids. Researchers amplified the TCR beta CDR3 regions from RNA transcripts. RT-PCR in the first round (using the HTBI primer set) targeted the TCR CDR3. Using its own MiXCR run on the multiplex PCR reads, TCRdb lists one record per CDR3 protein. The sample yields around 600,000 distinct CDR3 sequences, 45% seen once. V is TRBV12-3 or TRBV12-4 and J is TRBJ1-4; 10 positions match TRBD1. Sequenced: peripheral blood or thyroid tissue (not recorded which). The TCR originated in an adult man with Graves' disease, either hyperthyroidism or ophthalmopathy (not recorded which). In nucleotides, the CDR3 is TGTGCCGGCAGTTTAGTGGGGACAGGGGAACTGTTTTTT. It is translated as CAGSLVGTGELFF.